This T cell receptor (beta chain) comes out of a study of blood T cell repertoires in COVID-19. Study at large: Samples came from the United States, Italy and Spain, spanning acute and convalescent COVID-19. Nucleic acid was either cDNA or gDNA, and it came from T cells, B-cell-depleted T cells, or PBMCs.

The protocol was immunoSEQ multiplex PCR, while the TCRdb copy is restricted to in-frame clones and leaves out a portion. The sample holds around 250,000 clones; under 90% are singletons and the top ten take about 3%. With 0 bases clipped from V and 3 bases from J, the junction kept 3 bases outside the gene matches. Germline lookup yields CDR1 SGHRS and CDR2 YFSETQ. The CDR3 runs 15 residues. This TCR derives from a woman in her late teens or twenties with acute or convalescent COVID-19. The V call is TRBV5-1, the J call TRBJ2-7; 10 bases line up with TRBD1. Specimen: peripheral blood. CDR3 in DNA: TGCGCCAGCAGCTTGGCCTGGGACAGGGGCTACGAGCAGTACTTC. This encodes CASSLAWDRGYEQYF.